This is a list of T cell receptor beta chains from one sample in a study of cytomegalovirus exposure and HLA in healthy donors. Profiling relied on immunoSEQ multiplex PCR, and the TCRdb table lists in-frame clones only, not all of them. The profile shows more than 40,000 clones, around 56% of them singletons. Material for sequencing was PBMCs. All receptors derive from a man in his 60s in good health and CMV-seronegative. Each CDR3 is given with its conserved first and last residue. The D gene is left open where the match is weak. Clone sizes are given selectively: once, few, many, or a class where the clone is expanded.

TRBD1	TRBV30	TRBJ2-7	NA	CAWSKQGGRHEQYF	TGTGCCTGGAGTAAACAGGGGGGTAGACACGAGCAGTACTTC
NA	TRBV5-8	TRBJ2-1	NA	CASSLGLDYSYNEQFF	TGTGCCAGCAGCTTGGGTCTGGACTACTCCTACAATGAGCAGTTCTTC
NA	TRBV9	TRBJ2-3	NA	CASSIYGDTQYF	TGTGCCAGCAGCATTTACGGAGATACGCAGTATTTT
TRBD2	TRBV7-2	TRBJ2-1	NA	CASTQGGRYNEQFF	TGTGCCAGCACCCAGGGCGGGAGATACAATGAGCAGTTCTTC
NA	TRBV5-6	TRBJ2-3	NA	CASSLEQRDTQYF	TGTGCCAGCAGCTTGGAACAGCGGGATACGCAGTATTTT
TRBD2	TRBV18	TRBJ2-7	NA	CASSPDGGRAYEQYF	TGTGCCAGCTCACCAGACGGCGGGAGGGCCTACGAGCAGTACTTC
NA	TRBV13	TRBJ2-5	NA	CASSLRGGTQYF	TGTGCCAGCAGCTTGCGCGGAGGGACCCAGTACTTC
TRBD2	TRBV7-9	TRBJ2-1	few	CASSLYAGEAEQFF	TGTGCCAGCAGCTTATATGCGGGAGAGGCTGAGCAGTTCTTC
TRBD1	TRBV7-9	TRBJ1-4	NA	CASSLLTGMVEKLFF	TGTGCCAGCAGCTTGTTGACAGGGATGGTTGAAAAACTGTTTTTT
TRBD2	TRBV5-1	TRBJ2-5	NA	CASETSGSVKTQYF	TGCGCCAGCGAGACTAGCGGGAGTGTAAAGACCCAGTACTTC
NA	TRBV28	TRBJ1-5	NA	CASSPIRGNNQPQHF	TGTGCCAGCAGCCCGATTCGGGGTAACAATCAGCCCCAGCATTTT
NA	TRBV28	TRBJ2-5	few	CASRSQQQETQYF	TGTGCTTCGAGGAGCCAGCAACAAGAGACCCAGTACTTC
TRBD1	TRBV6-5	TRBJ1-5	few	CASSPQGGHQPQHF	TGTGCCAGCAGTCCTCAGGGGGGACATCAGCCCCAGCATTTT
NA	TRBV30	TRBJ1-2	medium-sized	CAWSQINYGYTF	TGTGCCTGGAGTCAGATTAACTATGGCTACACCTTC
TRBD2	TRBV7-7	TRBJ2-3	NA	CASSLGSGTTDTQYF	TGTGCCAGCAGCCTCGGAAGCGGGACCACAGATACGCAGTATTTT
TRBD1	TRBV19	TRBJ2-3	NA	CASRFTGGRTDTQYF	TGTGCCAGTAGATTTACAGGGGGCAGGACAGATACGCAGTATTTT
NA	TRBV30	TRBJ1-4	few	CAWSQNEKLFF	TGTGCCTGGAGTCAGAATGAAAAACTGTTTTTT
NA	TRBV28	TRBJ1-5	few	CASSPEESYSNQPQHF	TGTGCCAGCAGCCCCGAGGAATCTTATAGCAATCAGCCCCAGCATTTT
NA	TRBV7-9	TRBJ2-3	NA	CASSLRTNPADTQYF	TGTGCCAGCAGCCTCCGGACAAATCCGGCAGATACGCAGTATTTT
NA	TRBV7-3	TRBJ2-1	few	CASSPGGVGYNEQFF	TGTGCCAGCAGTCCCGGAGGTGTGGGCTACAATGAGCAGTTCTTC